This T cell receptor (beta chain) is drawn from a study of early T cells in non-severe SARS-CoV-2 infection. Each CDR3 protein is one row after TCRdb ran MiXCR on the 5' RACE reads. The repertoire holds roughly 32,000 distinct CDR3 sequences, 5.5% to 8% seen once, with about two fifths in the top ten. Germline CDR1 is WNHNN and CDR2 is SYGVQD (reference sequence). This CDR3 is 13 amino acids long. With 4 bases clipped from V and 2 bases from J, the junction kept 0 bases outside the gene matches. The specimen sequenced was whole blood. This sequence joins TRBV10-1 and TRBJ2-7, with 9 positions matching TRBD1. This receptor was obtained from an adult who was a healthcare worker with PCR-confirmed SARS-CoV-2 infection or an uninfected control (not recorded which). As DNA, the CDR3 is TGCGCCAGCAGTGGGGACAGGGCCTACGAGCAGTACTTC. Its protein product is CASSGDRAYEQYF.